Listed below are T cell receptor beta chains from one sample, sequenced in a study of beta chain features in type 1 diabetes. Using immunoSEQ multiplex PCR, the repertoire was profiled, and TCRdb retains in-frame clones only, with some absent. The table shows hundreds of thousands of clones, with roughly 12% occurring only once. Sequencing was carried out using naive CD4+ T cells from blood. These receptors came from a young man in good health. The CDR3 runs from the conserved cysteine through the conserved F or W. A D gene is named only where the DNA matches it firmly. Clone size is given for some rows only: seen once, a few or many times, or a class if the clone is expanded.

j_call: TRBJ2-7
cdr3_length: 15
v_call: TRBV5-1
d_call: TRBD1
clone_size: few
cdr3_nt: TGCGCCAGCAGCTTTGCCGGGACAGGGGAACGCGAGCAGTACTTC
cdr3_aa: CASSFAGTGEREQYF

j_call: TRBJ1-5
cdr3_length: 14
v_call: TRBV6-5
d_call: TRBD1
clone_size: .
cdr3_nt: TGTGCCAGCAGCGCCGGGACAGGTTATCAGCCCCAGCATTTT
cdr3_aa: CASSAGTGYQPQHF

j_call: TRBJ2-5
cdr3_length: 14
v_call: TRBV7-2
d_call: TRBD2
clone_size: .
cdr3_nt: TGTGCCAGCAACCCTCAAGCGGGGGAAGAGACCCAGTACTTC
cdr3_aa: CASNPQAGEETQYF

j_call: TRBJ2-7
cdr3_length: 11
v_call: TRBV28
d_call: .
clone_size: .
cdr3_nt: TGTGCCAGCGTTAGTGACTACGAGCAGTACTTC
cdr3_aa: CASVSDYEQYF

j_call: TRBJ1-4
cdr3_length: 11
v_call: TRBV30
d_call: .
clone_size: .
cdr3_nt: TGTTGCGTAAAGTTTAATGAAAAACTGTTTTTT
cdr3_aa: CCVKFNEKLFF

j_call: TRBJ2-5
cdr3_length: 13
v_call: TRBV29-1
d_call: .
clone_size: many
cdr3_nt: TGCAGCGTTGTCTTGGGGGCGGGAGAGACCCAGTACTTC
cdr3_aa: CSVVLGAGETQYF

j_call: TRBJ2-7
cdr3_length: 14
v_call: TRBV5-1
d_call: TRBD1
clone_size: .
cdr3_nt: TGCGCCAGCAGCTTCGAGACAGGGGGGTACGAGCAGTACTTC
cdr3_aa: CASSFETGGYEQYF

j_call: TRBJ1-1
cdr3_length: 16
v_call: TRBV6-5
d_call: .
clone_size: .
cdr3_nt: TGTGCCAGCAGTTTCTCTTTCAGGGTCATGAACACTGAAGCTTTCTTT
cdr3_aa: CASSFSFRVMNTEAFF

j_call: TRBJ1-4
cdr3_length: 14
v_call: TRBV21-1
d_call: .
clone_size: few
cdr3_nt: TGTGCCAGCAGCAAGCAGGGCACTGGTGAAAAACTGTTTTTT
cdr3_aa: CASSKQGTGEKLFF

j_call: TRBJ2-2
cdr3_length: 12
v_call: TRBV9
d_call: .
clone_size: .
cdr3_nt: TGTGCCAGCAGCGTCGGGACCGGGGAGCTGTTTTTT
cdr3_aa: CASSVGTGELFF

j_call: TRBJ2-7
cdr3_length: 16
v_call: TRBV11-2
d_call: TRBD2
clone_size: .
cdr3_nt: TGTGCCAGCAGCTCGTTCCGACTAGCCCAATTTTACGAGCAGTACTTC
cdr3_aa: CASSSFRLAQFYEQYF

j_call: TRBJ1-1
cdr3_length: 14
v_call: TRBV28
d_call: .
clone_size: few
cdr3_nt: TGTGCCAGCAACGTTCAACAGGGCGGCACTGAAGCTTTCTTT
cdr3_aa: CASNVQQGGTEAFF

j_call: TRBJ2-3
cdr3_length: 15
v_call: TRBV27
d_call: .
clone_size: few
cdr3_nt: TGTGCCAGCAGGATTCGGGACTCCAGCACAGATACGCAGTATTTT
cdr3_aa: CASRIRDSSTDTQYF

j_call: TRBJ1-1
cdr3_length: 13
v_call: TRBV30
d_call: TRBD1
clone_size: .
cdr3_nt: TGTGCCTGGAGTCCCGGGACAGGGACTGAAGCTTTCTTT
cdr3_aa: CAWSPGTGTEAFF

j_call: TRBJ1-1
cdr3_length: 15
v_call: TRBV28
d_call: .
clone_size: few
cdr3_nt: TGTGCCAGCAGTCCATTCACAGGGCGGGGGTCTGAAGCTTTCTTT
cdr3_aa: CASSPFTGRGSEAFF

j_call: TRBJ2-3
cdr3_length: 15
v_call: TRBV14
d_call: TRBD1
clone_size: .
cdr3_nt: TGTGCCAGCAGCCTCCGGGACAGGGTTTCGTCTACGCAGTATTTT
cdr3_aa: CASSLRDRVSSTQYF

j_call: TRBJ2-3
cdr3_length: 18
v_call: TRBV18
d_call: TRBD2
clone_size: .
cdr3_nt: TGTGCCAGCTCACCACTCCCGGGAGGATTACCTAGCACAGATACGCAGTATTTT
cdr3_aa: CASSPLPGGLPSTDTQYF

j_call: TRBJ2-5
cdr3_length: 14
v_call: TRBV28
d_call: .
clone_size: .
cdr3_nt: TGTGCCAGCATTGAGTGGGGGAGGGGGGAGACCCAGTACTTC
cdr3_aa: CASIEWGRGETQYF

j_call: TRBJ2-7
cdr3_length: 15
v_call: TRBV18
d_call: .
clone_size: .
cdr3_nt: TGTGCCAGCTCACCACCTGGTAGGAGCTCCTACGAGCAGTACTTC
cdr3_aa: CASSPPGRSSYEQYF

j_call: TRBJ1-5
cdr3_length: 12
v_call: TRBV15
d_call: .
clone_size: few
cdr3_nt: TGTGCCACCAGCAGGGCAAATCAGCCCCAGCATTTT
cdr3_aa: CATSRANQPQHF

j_call: TRBJ1-1
cdr3_length: 14
v_call: TRBV30
d_call: .
clone_size: .
cdr3_nt: TGTGCCTCCGGAAAAAGGGGCGCGGGGACTGAAGCTTTCTTT
cdr3_aa: CASGKRGAGTEAFF

j_call: TRBJ2-5
cdr3_length: 16
v_call: TRBV7-2
d_call: .
clone_size: few
cdr3_nt: TGTGCCAGCAGCCTCGAACCCGGTCCAGGGGTGAAGACCCAGTACTTC
cdr3_aa: CASSLEPGPGVKTQYF

j_call: TRBJ2-7
cdr3_length: 12
v_call: TRBV2
d_call: .
clone_size: few
cdr3_nt: TGTGCCAGCAGGGTGAAGGGGTACGAGCAGTACTTC
cdr3_aa: CASRVKGYEQYF

j_call: TRBJ1-4
cdr3_length: 15
v_call: TRBV7-9
d_call: TRBD1
clone_size: once
cdr3_nt: TGTGCCAGCAGCTTAGCGGACAGGGGAGATGAAAAACTGTTTTTT
cdr3_aa: CASSLADRGDEKLFF

j_call: TRBJ2-3
cdr3_length: 15
v_call: TRBV7-3
d_call: TRBD1
clone_size: few
cdr3_nt: TGTGCCAGCAGCCCAGGGGGAGTGTCCACAGATACGCAGTATTTT
cdr3_aa: CASSPGGVSTDTQYF

j_call: TRBJ2-3
cdr3_length: 15
v_call: TRBV7-2
d_call: TRBD1
clone_size: few
cdr3_nt: TGTGCCAGCAGCTCCAGGGGGCTTGGAACAGATACGCAGTATTTT
cdr3_aa: CASSSRGLGTDTQYF

j_call: TRBJ2-1
cdr3_length: 15
v_call: TRBV5-1
d_call: .
clone_size: few
cdr3_nt: TGCGCCAGCAGCTTGGATAGCTCCTCCTACAATGAGCAGTTCTTC
cdr3_aa: CASSLDSSSYNEQFF

j_call: TRBJ2-7
cdr3_length: 18
v_call: TRBV9
d_call: TRBD2
clone_size: few
cdr3_nt: TGTGCCAGCAGCGTGGGACTAGCGGGAGGACCTAACTCCTACGAGCAGTACTTC
cdr3_aa: CASSVGLAGGPNSYEQYF

j_call: TRBJ2-2
cdr3_length: 14
v_call: TRBV7-8
d_call: .
clone_size: few
cdr3_nt: TGTGCCAGCAGCTTCAGGGTAAACACCGGGGAGCTGTTTTTT
cdr3_aa: CASSFRVNTGELFF

j_call: TRBJ2-1
cdr3_length: 14
v_call: TRBV5-1
d_call: .
clone_size: .
cdr3_nt: TGCGCCAGCAGCTTGGCTGGGGGCCAGGGTGAGCAGTTCTTC
cdr3_aa: CASSLAGGQGEQFF

j_call: TRBJ1-5
cdr3_length: 14
v_call: TRBV5-1
d_call: .
clone_size: few
cdr3_nt: TGCGCCAGCAGCATAGGGACATTCGATCAGCCCCAGCATTTT
cdr3_aa: CASSIGTFDQPQHF

j_call: TRBJ2-3
cdr3_length: 15
v_call: TRBV5-1
d_call: .
clone_size: few
cdr3_nt: TGCGCCAGCAGCTTGTGGCAGGGTCTGTCAGATACGCAGTATTTT
cdr3_aa: CASSLWQGLSDTQYF

j_call: TRBJ1-2
cdr3_length: 12
v_call: TRBV29-1
d_call: TRBD1
clone_size: few
cdr3_nt: TGCAGCACTGCCGGGACAGGGGTCTTCTACACCTTC
cdr3_aa: CSTAGTGVFYTF

j_call: TRBJ2-7
cdr3_length: 12
v_call: TRBV6-1
d_call: .
clone_size: few
cdr3_nt: TGTGCCAGCTTTACTGGTTCCTACGAGCAGTACTTC
cdr3_aa: CASFTGSYEQYF

j_call: TRBJ2-7
cdr3_length: 16
v_call: TRBV19
d_call: .
clone_size: few
cdr3_nt: TGTGCCAGTAGTATCGTTGGAGGTCTAGTCTCCTACGAGCAGTACTTC
cdr3_aa: CASSIVGGLVSYEQYF

j_call: TRBJ2-5
cdr3_length: 19
v_call: TRBV4-3
d_call: .
clone_size: few
cdr3_nt: TGCGCCAGCAGCCAAGAAGGGCGGGATGAGTTTGGAATTAAAGAGACCCAGTACTTC
cdr3_aa: CASSQEGRDEFGIKETQYF

j_call: TRBJ2-4
cdr3_length: 16
v_call: TRBV15
d_call: .
clone_size: few
cdr3_nt: TGTGCCACCAGCAGAGATTTAGGGGGGGGCAAAAACATTCAGTACTTC
cdr3_aa: CATSRDLGGGKNIQYF

j_call: TRBJ2-2
cdr3_length: 14
v_call: TRBV27
d_call: .
clone_size: .
cdr3_nt: TGTGCCAGCAGTTTCGATAGATCCACCGGGGAGCTGTTTTTT
cdr3_aa: CASSFDRSTGELFF

j_call: TRBJ2-3
cdr3_length: 15
v_call: TRBV5-1
d_call: .
clone_size: .
cdr3_nt: TGCGCCAGCAGCCCGGTGTTGTCCCCTTCGAATACGCAGTATTTT
cdr3_aa: CASSPVLSPSNTQYF

j_call: TRBJ1-5
cdr3_length: 13
v_call: TRBV30
d_call: .
clone_size: few
cdr3_nt: TGTGCCTGGAGTACGGGGGGTAATCAGCCCCAGCATTTT
cdr3_aa: CAWSTGGNQPQHF

j_call: TRBJ1-2
cdr3_length: 14
v_call: TRBV5-8
d_call: .
clone_size: .
cdr3_nt: TGTGCCAGCAGCTTGGCGGGTCACAACTATGGCTACACCTTC
cdr3_aa: CASSLAGHNYGYTF

j_call: TRBJ1-5
cdr3_length: 14
v_call: TRBV5-4
d_call: TRBD1
clone_size: .
cdr3_nt: TGTGCCAGCAGCAAGGACAGGGGGAATCAGCCCCAGCATTTT
cdr3_aa: CASSKDRGNQPQHF